This T cell receptor beta chain came from a study of CD8+ T cells in alopecia areata (dated 2018 in TCRdb). Regarding the complete study: Treated patients were enrolled in an open-label pilot trial of oral tofacitinib, 5 to 10 mg twice daily, for moderate-to-severe alopecia areata. High-throughput TCRbeta sequencing was used to examine T cell clonal expansion in alopecia areata in both the C3H/HeJ mouse model and human patients. Scalp clonality was compared among normal scalp (n=4), patchy alopecia areata scalp (n=8), and alopecia totalis/universalis scalp (n=8). Biopsies were taken from tofacitinib-treated patients at baseline and at 4 and 24 weeks of treatment, and a later scalp biopsy was taken in several of the tofacitinib-treated patients. RNA was extracted with the PAXgene miRNA kit for fixed scalp, the miRNeasy kit for PBMCs, and the RNeasy kit for mouse skin. TCRbeta CDR3 regions were amplified by immunoSEQ multiplex PCR with 35 Vbeta forward and 13 Jbeta reverse primers. Tofacitinib was given for 6 to 18 months, followed by 6 months of follow-up off drug to assess delayed response and recurrence. In humans, TCRbeta sequencing was performed on scalp tissue and on sorted CD4+ and CD8+ peripheral blood T cells from healthy controls and from patients with patchy or totalis/universalis alopecia areata.

The CDR3 sequence holds 11 residues, the cysteine and phenylalanine included. Of all the DNA, just the CDR3 is kept, 33 bases in frame from base 1. CDR1 GTSNPN and CDR2 SVGIG are derived from the germline V gene (reference sequence). V sheds 0 bases and J sheds 7 bases, leaving 7 bases between their ends. The time point label here, explained by the study, means: baseline before oral tofacitinib. Lesional scalp punch biopsies and peripheral blood were obtained from alopecia areata patients. After PBMCs were isolated by density centrifugation and stained for CD3, CD4 and CD8, a FACSAria was used to sort CD4+ and CD8+ T cells. Library creation used the immunoSEQ multiplex PCR assay. To provide template for TCR sequencing, every sample had RNA extracted and reverse transcribed into cDNA. First-strand cDNA was synthesized using SuperScript III with a 2:1 mix of oligo-dT and random hexamers. A synthetic immune receptor repertoire was used to assess amplification bias, and residual bias was removed computationally. Per the source publication's procedure: After raw reads were preprocessed to remove errors, the CDR3 was defined following IMGT conventions as running from the conserved cysteine to phenylalanine. Clonality was computed as 1 minus the Shannon entropy, with the entropy normalized by log2 of the number of productive unique TCRs. Scalp TCRbeta sequences were cross-referenced with sorted blood CD4 and CD8 repertoires so that the CD4 or CD8 identity of scalp clones could be inferred. Not all clones reach the TCRdb copy of this immuneACCESS table, which keeps in-frame sequences only. Checked studies attribute under half of the gap to unresolved V genes and leave the rest unexplained. That table furnishes V, J and clone size, whereas the DNA furnished D and trimming. This sample is represented by around 140,000 clones; 87% of them were singletons. The ten largest clones capture less than 15% of the sample.

Remarks on this clone: This receptor's antigen is unknown. No clone much larger than this one lies a single base away; base qualities are absent.

Points the paper makes about the study in general: Higher clonality and more expanded CD8+ clones were observed in lesional scalp than in normal scalp, particularly in alopecia totalis/universalis, a finding suggestive of antigenic drive. Unlike mouse skin, where gammadelta T cells dominate, normal human skin contains resident alphabeta T cells that get sequenced too, which complicates analysis of the scalp TCR repertoire. Shared TCR sequences between patients were less evident than in mice, which may be partly attributable to HLA diversity in the patient population.

The chain is encoded by TRBV30 joined to TRBJ2-7; too little of a D gene remains to name it. The sample in question was CD8+ T cells sorted from blood, obtained at week 0. This receptor was identified in a human donor with alopecia areata. The DNA is TGTGCCTGGAGTGTAAGTAGGGAGCAGTACTTC. It encodes CAWSVSREQYF.